This T cell receptor (beta chain) was sequenced during a study of CD8 T cells in Susac syndrome (dated by TCRdb to 2018 to 2020). With respect to the entire study: Of the Susac syndrome patients who were sequenced, eight were in clinical remission while more than five had clinically active disease. At the time of blood withdrawal, Susac syndrome patients were either therapy-naive, taking corticosteroids (with some also receiving IVIg), or on IVIg alone. The study used repertoire sequencing to test whether antigen drove CD8+ T cell activation and differentiation in Susac syndrome.

The CDR3 goes from the cysteine to the phenylalanine over 17 residues. Only the CDR3 part of the read is kept: 51 bases, read in frame from the first base. Compared with germline, V lacks 7 bases and J lacks 0 bases; bases without a gene match: 12. Based on the germline V gene, the CDR1 and CDR2 sequences are SQVTM and ANQGSEA. RNA was extracted using the RNeasy kit, and roughly 0.45 to 1 ug of the RNA was reverse transcribed with random hexamers. The immunoSEQ multiplex PCR assay, covering 54 Vbeta and 13 Jbeta segments, was used to amplify TCR beta CDR3 regions. Bias from PCR amplification was corrected by using a synthetic template baseline for primer optimization and for computational correction. In the authors' own workflow: Reads were annotated to V, D and J genes per IMGT and analyzed with immunoSEQ Analyzer, keeping only productive sequences. To calculate clonality, Shannon entropy was normalized by log2 of the number of productive unique sequences and then subtracted from one. For each patient and control, public and private clones were evaluated within the 100 most prevalent clones. Susac-specific clones were defined as absent from healthy and MS cohorts, roughly 1,100 published viral clones and other ImmuneACCESS disease sequences. Using fastp at Q25 and MiXCR, TCRdb reprocessed the public reads and kept productive beta chains. Each entry merges the rows of one CDR3 protein and shows their most common DNA and genes. The authors' filters were not applied to this entry. The sample table contains 160,000 or so distinct CDR3 sequences; only one count was recorded for roughly 94% of them. Together, the top ten hold approximately 0.11% of the sample.

On the study overall, not on this receptor specifically: The TCR sequencing and HLA analysis was acknowledged to have included a relatively small number of individuals. The CD4+ T cell repertoire of patients with Susac syndrome showed no detectable clonal expansion.

Turning to this clonotype: Its antigen specificity is not known. Base quality data are lacking; no much larger clone is found one base away.

High-throughput TCR beta sequencing profiled peripheral blood CD8+ and CD4+ T cells from healthy donors, Susac syndrome patients and multiple sclerosis patients. The Susac syndrome patients fulfilled recently defined diagnostic criteria for either definite or probable disease. CD8+ TEMRA cells were enriched by FACS, while bulk CD8+ and CD4+ T cells were purified by magnetic negative isolation. Blood was drawn into EDTA tubes, processed within 24 hours, and PBMCs were isolated by density gradient centrifugation. PBMCs destined for TCR sequencing were cryopreserved in liquid nitrogen and later thawed in a 37 °C water bath. The sorted or isolated CD4+, CD8+ and CD8+ TEMRA cells reached a purity of at least 90%.

The source material was CD4+ T cells from PBMCs. The rearranged segments are TRBV29-1 and TRBJ2-3; 11 nucleotides in the junction match TRBD2. The sequence was collected from a human donor with Susac syndrome. The CDR3 protein sequence reads: CSAQVGPSGGSTDTQYF. The DNA is TGCAGCGCCCAAGTGGGGCCTAGCGGGGGGAGCACAGATACGCAGTATTTT.